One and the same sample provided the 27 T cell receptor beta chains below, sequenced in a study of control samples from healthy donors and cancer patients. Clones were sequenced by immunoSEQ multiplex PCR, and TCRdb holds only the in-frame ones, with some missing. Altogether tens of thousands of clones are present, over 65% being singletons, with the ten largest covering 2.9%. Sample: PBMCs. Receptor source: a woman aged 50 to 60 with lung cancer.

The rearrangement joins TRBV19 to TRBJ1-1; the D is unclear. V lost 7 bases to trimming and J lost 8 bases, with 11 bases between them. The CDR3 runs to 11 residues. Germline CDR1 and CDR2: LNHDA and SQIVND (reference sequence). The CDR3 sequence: CASIRPGEAFF. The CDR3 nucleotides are TGTGCCAGTATAAGGCCCGGGGAAGCTTTCTTT.

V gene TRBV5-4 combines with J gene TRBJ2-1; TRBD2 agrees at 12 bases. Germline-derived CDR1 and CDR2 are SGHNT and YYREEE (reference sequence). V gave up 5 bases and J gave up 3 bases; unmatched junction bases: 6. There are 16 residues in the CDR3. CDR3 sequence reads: CASRSLAGGLYNEQFF. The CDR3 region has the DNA TGTGCCAGCAGAAGTCTAGCGGGGGGGCTCTACAATGAGCAGTTCTTC.

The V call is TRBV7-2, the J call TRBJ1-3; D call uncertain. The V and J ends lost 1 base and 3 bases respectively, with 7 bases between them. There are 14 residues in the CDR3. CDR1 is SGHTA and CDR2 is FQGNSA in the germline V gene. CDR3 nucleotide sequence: TGTGCCAGCAGCTTAGTAGGGTTTGGAAACACCATATATTTT. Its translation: CASSLVGFGNTIYF.

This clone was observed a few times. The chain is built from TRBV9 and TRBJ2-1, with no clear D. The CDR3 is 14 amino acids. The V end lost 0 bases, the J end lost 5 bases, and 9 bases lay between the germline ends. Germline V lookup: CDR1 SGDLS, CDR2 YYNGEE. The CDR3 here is CASSVGGPNNEQFF. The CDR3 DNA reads TGTGCCAGCAGCGTAGGAGGCCCGAACAATGAGCAGTTCTTC.

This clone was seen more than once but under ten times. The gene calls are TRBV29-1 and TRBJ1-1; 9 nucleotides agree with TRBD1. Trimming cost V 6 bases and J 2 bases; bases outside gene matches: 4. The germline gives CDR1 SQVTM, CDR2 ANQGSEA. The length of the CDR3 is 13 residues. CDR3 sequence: CSVGTGLNTEAFF. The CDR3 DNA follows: TGCAGCGTGGGGACAGGGCTTAACACTGAAGCTTTCTTT.

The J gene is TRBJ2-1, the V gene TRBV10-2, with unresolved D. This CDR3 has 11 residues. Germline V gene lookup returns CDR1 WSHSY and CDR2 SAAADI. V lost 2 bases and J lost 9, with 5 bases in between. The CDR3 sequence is CASSEVGEQFF. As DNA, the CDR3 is TGCGCCAGCAGTGAGGTCGGTGAGCAGTTCTTC.

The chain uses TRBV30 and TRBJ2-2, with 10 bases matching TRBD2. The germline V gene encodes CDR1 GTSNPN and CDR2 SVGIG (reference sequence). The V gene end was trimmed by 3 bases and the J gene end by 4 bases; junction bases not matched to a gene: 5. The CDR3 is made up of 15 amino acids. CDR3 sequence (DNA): TGTGCCTGGAGAAAGCGGGGGGGCGTCACCGGGGAGCTGTTTTTT. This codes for CAWRKRGGVTGELFF.

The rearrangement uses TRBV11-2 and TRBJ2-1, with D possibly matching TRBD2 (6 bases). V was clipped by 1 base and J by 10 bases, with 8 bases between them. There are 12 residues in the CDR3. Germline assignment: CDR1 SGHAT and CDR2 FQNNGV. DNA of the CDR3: TGTGCCAGCAGCTTAGGGACTAACGAGCAGTTCTTC. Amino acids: CASSLGTNEQFF. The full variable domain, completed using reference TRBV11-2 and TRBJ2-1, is EAGVAQSPRYKIIEKRQSVAFWCNPISGHATLYWYQQILGQGPKLLIQFQNNGVVDDSQLPKDRFSAERLKGVDSTLKIQPAKLEDSAVYLCASSLGTNEQFFGPGTRLTVL.

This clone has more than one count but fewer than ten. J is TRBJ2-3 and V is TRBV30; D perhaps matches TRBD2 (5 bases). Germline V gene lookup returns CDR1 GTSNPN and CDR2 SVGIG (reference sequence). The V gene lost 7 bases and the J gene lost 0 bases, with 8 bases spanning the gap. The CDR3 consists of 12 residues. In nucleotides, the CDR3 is TGTGCCTCCGGACTGAGCACAGATACGCAGTATTTT. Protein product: CASGLSTDTQYF. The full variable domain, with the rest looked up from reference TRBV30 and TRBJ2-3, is SQTIHQWPATLVQPVGSPLSLECTVEGTSNPNLYWYRQAAGRGLQLLFYSVGIGQISSEVPQNLSASRPQDRQFILSSKKLLLSDSGFYLCASGLSTDTQYFGPGTRLTVL.

DNA of the CDR3: TGTGCCAGCTCACGGAACAGGGAAAATGAAAAACTGTTTTTT. This codes for CASSRNRENEKLFF. The V call is TRBV18, the J call TRBJ1-4, with D tentatively TRBD1 (6 bases). Germline V gives CDR1 KGHSH, CDR2 LQKENI. Trimming removed 4 bases from V and 5 bases from J, with 11 bases in between. The CDR3 is 14 amino acids.

The CDR3 DNA is TGCGCCAGCAGCTACGACAGTGGGGTCGCGACAGATACGCAGTATTTT. Protein product: CASSYDSGVATDTQYF. The chain couples TRBV5-1 to TRBJ2-3; maybe TRBD1 (5 bases). Germline values: CDR1 SGHRS, CDR2 YFSETQ. The CDR3 totals 16 residues. V shed 3 bases and J shed 3 bases, with 17 bases lying between them.

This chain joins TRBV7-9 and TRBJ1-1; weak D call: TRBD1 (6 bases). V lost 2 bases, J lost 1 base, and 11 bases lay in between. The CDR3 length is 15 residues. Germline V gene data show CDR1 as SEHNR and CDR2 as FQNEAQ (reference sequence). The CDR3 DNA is TGTGCCAGCAGCTTAATAGCAGGGGCGAACACTGAAGCTTTCTTT. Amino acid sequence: CASSLIAGANTEAFF.

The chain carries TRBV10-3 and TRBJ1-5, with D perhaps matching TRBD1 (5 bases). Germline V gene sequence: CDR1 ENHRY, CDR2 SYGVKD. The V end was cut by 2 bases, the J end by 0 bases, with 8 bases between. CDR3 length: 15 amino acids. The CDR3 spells CAISERGASNQPQHF. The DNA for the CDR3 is TGTGCCATCAGTGAGAGGGGTGCTAGCAATCAGCCCCAGCATTTT.

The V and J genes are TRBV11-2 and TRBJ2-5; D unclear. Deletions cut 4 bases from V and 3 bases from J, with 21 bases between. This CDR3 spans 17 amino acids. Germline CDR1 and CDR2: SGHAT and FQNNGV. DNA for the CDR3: TGTGCCAGCAGCTCAGAGGACGGGCGTGTTTTTGAAGAGACCCAGTACTTC. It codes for CASSSEDGRVFEETQYF. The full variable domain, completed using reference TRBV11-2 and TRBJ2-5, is EAGVAQSPRYKIIEKRQSVAFWCNPISGHATLYWYQQILGQGPKLLIQFQNNGVVDDSQLPKDRFSAERLKGVDSTLKIQPAKLEDSAVYLCASSSEDGRVFEETQYFGPGTRLLVL.

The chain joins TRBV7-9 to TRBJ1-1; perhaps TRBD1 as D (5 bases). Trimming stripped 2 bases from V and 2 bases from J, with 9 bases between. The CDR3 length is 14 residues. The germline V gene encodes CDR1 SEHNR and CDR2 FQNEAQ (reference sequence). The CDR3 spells CASSLKGLNTEAFF. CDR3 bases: TGTGCCAGCAGCTTAAAGGGGTTAAACACTGAAGCTTTCTTT.

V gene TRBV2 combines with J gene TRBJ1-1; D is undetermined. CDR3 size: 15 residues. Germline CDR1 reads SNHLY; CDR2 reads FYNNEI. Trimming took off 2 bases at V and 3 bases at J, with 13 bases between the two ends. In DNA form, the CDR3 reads TGTGCCAGCAGTGAATCTCAAAACCGTTACACTGAAGCTTTCTTT. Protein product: CASSESQNRYTEAFF.

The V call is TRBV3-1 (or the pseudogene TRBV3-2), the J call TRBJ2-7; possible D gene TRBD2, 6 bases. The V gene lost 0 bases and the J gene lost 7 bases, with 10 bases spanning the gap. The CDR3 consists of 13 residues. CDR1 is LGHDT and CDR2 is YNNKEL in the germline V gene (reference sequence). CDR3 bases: TGTGCCAGCAGCCAAGATCGGGACTTAGAGCAGTACTTC. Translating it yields CASSQDRDLEQYF.

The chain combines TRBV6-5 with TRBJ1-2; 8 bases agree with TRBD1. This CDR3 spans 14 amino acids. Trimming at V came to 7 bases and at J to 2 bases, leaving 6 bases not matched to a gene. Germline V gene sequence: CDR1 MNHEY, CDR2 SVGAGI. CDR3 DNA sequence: TGTGCCAGCACCCCAACAGGGGGAAACTATGGCTACACCTTC. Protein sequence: CASTPTGGNYGYTF.

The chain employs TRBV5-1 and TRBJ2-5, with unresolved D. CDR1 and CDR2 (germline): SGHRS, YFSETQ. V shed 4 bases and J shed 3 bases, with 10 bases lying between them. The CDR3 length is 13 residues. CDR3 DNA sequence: TGCGCCAGCAGCCAGACCGTGGAAGAGACCCAGTACTTC. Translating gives CASSQTVEETQYF. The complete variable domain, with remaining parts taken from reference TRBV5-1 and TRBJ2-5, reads KAGVTQTPRYLIKTRGQQVTLSCSPISGHRSVSWYQQTPGQGLQFLFEYFSETQRNKGNFPGRFSGRQFSNSRSEMNVSTLELGDSALYLCASSQTVEETQYFGPGTRLLVL.

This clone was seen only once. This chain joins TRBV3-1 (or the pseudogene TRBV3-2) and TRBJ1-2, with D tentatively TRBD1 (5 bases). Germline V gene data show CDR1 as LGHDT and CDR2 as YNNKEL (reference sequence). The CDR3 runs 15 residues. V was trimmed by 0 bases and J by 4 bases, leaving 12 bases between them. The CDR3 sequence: CASSQDGGILYGYTF. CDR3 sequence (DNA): TGTGCCAGCAGCCAAGACGGGGGAATACTCTATGGCTACACCTTC.

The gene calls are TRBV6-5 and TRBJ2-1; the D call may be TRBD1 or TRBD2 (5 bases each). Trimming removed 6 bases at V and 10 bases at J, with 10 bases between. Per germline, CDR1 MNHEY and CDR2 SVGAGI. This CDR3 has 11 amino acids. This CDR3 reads CASRGVGEQFF. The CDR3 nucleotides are TGTGCCAGCAGGGGGGTGGGGGAGCAGTTCTTC.

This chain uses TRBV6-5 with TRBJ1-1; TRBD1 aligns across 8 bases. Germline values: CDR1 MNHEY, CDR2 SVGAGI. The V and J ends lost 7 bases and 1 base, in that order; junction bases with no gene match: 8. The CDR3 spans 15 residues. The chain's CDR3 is CASTQGGTGNTEAFF. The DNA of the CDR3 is TGTGCCAGCACCCAGGGGGGGACAGGGAACACTGAAGCTTTCTTT.

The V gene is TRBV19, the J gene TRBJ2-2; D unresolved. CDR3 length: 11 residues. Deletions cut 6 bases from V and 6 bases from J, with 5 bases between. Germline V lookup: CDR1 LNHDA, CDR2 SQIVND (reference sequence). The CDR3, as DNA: TGTGCCAGTAGATGGTCCGGGGAGCTGTTTTTT. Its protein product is CASRWSGELFF.

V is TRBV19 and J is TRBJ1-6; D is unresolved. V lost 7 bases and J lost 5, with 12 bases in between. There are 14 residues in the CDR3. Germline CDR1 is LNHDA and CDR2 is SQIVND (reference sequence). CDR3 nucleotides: TGTGCCAGTAAAGGCACAACAGATAATTCACCCCTCCACTTT. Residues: CASKGTTDNSPLHF.

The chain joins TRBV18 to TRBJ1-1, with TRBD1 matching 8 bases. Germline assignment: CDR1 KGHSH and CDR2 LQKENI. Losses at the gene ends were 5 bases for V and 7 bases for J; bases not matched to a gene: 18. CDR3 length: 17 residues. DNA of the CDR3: TGTGCCAGCTCAGCCTCGAACCTAGGGACAGGTTGGGGTGAAGCTTTCTTT. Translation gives CASSASNLGTGWGEAFF.

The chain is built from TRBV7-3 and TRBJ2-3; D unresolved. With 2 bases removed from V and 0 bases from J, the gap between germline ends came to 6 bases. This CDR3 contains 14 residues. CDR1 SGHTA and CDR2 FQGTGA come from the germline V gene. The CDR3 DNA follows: TGTGCCAGCAGCTTATCTGTAAGCACAGATACGCAGTATTTT. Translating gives CASSLSVSTDTQYF.

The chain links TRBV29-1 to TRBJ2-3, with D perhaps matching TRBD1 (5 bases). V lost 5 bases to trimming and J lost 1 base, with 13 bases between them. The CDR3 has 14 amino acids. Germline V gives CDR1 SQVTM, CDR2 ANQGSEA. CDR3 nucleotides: TGCAGCGTTTGGGGTCAAGGGGGCACAGATACGCAGTATTTT. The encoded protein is CSVWGQGGTDTQYF.